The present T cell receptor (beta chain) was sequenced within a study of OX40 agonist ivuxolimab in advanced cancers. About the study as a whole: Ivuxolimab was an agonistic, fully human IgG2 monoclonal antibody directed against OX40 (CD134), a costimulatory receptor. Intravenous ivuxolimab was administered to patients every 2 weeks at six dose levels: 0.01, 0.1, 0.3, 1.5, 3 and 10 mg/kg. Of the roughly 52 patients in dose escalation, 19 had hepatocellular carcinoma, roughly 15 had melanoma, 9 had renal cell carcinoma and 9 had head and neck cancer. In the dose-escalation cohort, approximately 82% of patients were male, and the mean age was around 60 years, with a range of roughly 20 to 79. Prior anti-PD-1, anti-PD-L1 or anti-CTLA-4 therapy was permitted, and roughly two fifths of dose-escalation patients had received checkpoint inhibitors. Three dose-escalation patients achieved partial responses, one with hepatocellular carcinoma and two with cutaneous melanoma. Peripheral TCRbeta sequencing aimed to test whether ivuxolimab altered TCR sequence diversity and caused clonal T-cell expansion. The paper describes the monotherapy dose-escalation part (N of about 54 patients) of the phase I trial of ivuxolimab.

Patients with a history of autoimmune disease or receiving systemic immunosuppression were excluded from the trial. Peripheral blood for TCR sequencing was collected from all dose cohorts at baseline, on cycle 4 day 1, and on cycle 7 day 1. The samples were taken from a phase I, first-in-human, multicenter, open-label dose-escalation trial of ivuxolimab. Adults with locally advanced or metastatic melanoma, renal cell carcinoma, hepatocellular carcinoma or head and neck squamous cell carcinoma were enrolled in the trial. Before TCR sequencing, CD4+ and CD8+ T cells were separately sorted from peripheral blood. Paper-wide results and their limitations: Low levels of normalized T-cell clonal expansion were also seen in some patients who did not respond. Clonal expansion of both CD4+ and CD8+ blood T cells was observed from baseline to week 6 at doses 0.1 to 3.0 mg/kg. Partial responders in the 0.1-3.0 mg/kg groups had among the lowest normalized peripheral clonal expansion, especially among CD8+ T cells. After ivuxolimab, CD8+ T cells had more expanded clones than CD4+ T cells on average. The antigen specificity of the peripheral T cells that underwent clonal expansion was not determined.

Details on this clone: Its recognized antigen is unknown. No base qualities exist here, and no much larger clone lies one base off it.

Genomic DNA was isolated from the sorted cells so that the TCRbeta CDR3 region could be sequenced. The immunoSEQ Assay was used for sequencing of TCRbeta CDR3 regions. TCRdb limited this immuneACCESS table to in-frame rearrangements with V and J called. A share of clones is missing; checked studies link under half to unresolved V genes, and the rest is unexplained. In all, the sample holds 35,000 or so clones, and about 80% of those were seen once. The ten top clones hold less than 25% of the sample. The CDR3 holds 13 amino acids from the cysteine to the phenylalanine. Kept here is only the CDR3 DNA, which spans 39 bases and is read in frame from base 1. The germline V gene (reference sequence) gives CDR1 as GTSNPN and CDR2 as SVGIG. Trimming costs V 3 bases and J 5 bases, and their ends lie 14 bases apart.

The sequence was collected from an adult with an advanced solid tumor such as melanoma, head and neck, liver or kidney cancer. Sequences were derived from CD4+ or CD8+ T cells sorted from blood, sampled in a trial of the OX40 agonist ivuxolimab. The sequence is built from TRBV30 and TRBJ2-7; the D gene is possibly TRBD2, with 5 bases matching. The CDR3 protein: CAWSVSHGDEQYF. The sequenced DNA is TGTGCCTGGAGCGTAAGCCACGGGGACGAGCAGTACTTC.